A single sample is the source of the 19 T cell receptor beta chains below, sequenced in a study of T-cell memory formation after mild COVID-19. TCRdb re-analysed the 5' RACE reads in MiXCR, keeping a single row per CDR3 protein. The table records 140,000 or so distinct CDR3 sequences, around 15% of them present only once. The sample consisted of PBMCs or a T cell subset sorted from them (not recorded which). The receptors here all came from an adult woman who had mild COVID-19 (a few samples of this study predate the infection). Cell type and time point are not known.

The J gene is TRBJ2-1, the V gene TRBV5-1; TRBD2 aligns across 9 bases. Germline V gene sequence: CDR1 SGHRS, CDR2 YFSETQ. With V trimmed by 5 bases and J by 4 bases, 7 bases remained unmatched. The CDR3 contains 15 residues. The CDR3 reads CASSLAGAGYNEQFF. In nucleotides, the CDR3 is TGCGCCAGCAGTTTAGCGGGGGCGGGATACAATGAGCAGTTCTTC.

This chain uses TRBV20-1 with TRBJ1-5; possibly TRBD1 for D (6 bases). With 0 bases removed from V and 9 bases from J, the gap between germline ends came to 21 bases. This CDR3 comprises 16 residues. Germline CDR1 DFQATT, CDR2 SNEGSKA (reference sequence). The chain's CDR3 is CSARDESLGGPRPQHF. Here the CDR3 DNA reads TGCAGTGCTAGAGACGAAAGTTTGGGGGGGCCTCGGCCCCAGCATTTT.

The chain carries TRBV4-2 and TRBJ2-5; 10 bases are shared with TRBD2. After removal of 4 bases from V and 2 bases from J, the junction contained 7 bases not matched to a gene. The germline V gene has CDR1 LGHNA and CDR2 YNFKEQ. The CDR3 extends over 16 amino acids. CDR3 in amino acids: CASSPAWTSGQETQYF. In DNA form, the CDR3 reads TGTGCCAGCAGCCCCGCCTGGACTAGCGGTCAAGAGACCCAGTACTTC.

The chain joins TRBV7-6 to TRBJ2-7; TRBD2 agrees at 8 bases. Germline V gene data show CDR1 as SGHVS and CDR2 as FNYEAQ. V lost 4 bases to trimming and J lost 0 bases; unmatched junction nucleotides: 8. The CDR3 length is 16 residues. CDR3 loop: CASSSRLAQSSYEQYF. The CDR3 bases are TGTGCCAGCAGCTCGAGACTAGCGCAAAGCTCCTACGAGCAGTACTTC.

This clonotype appeared a few times. The chain recombines TRBV6-5 with TRBJ2-5, with 12 bases matching TRBD1. The V segment lost 4 bases and the J segment 5 bases; nucleotides outside the gene matches: 8. Germline loops: CDR1 MNHEY, CDR2 SVGAGI. This CDR3 contains 16 residues. CDR3 protein: CASSFSGTGGEETQYF. CDR3 nucleotides: TGTGCCAGCAGTTTTTCCGGGACAGGGGGCGAGGAGACCCAGTACTTC.

The chain couples TRBV5-6 to TRBJ2-2; D is possibly TRBD2 (6 bases). This CDR3 has 15 amino acids. Germline CDR1 reads SGHDT; CDR2 reads YYEEEE. Trimming cost V 2 bases and J 4 bases, with 12 bases left between them. The CDR3 nucleotides read TGTGCCAGCAGCTTTGCGGGACTGAGCACCGGGGAGCTGTTTTTT. Translating gives CASSFAGLSTGELFF.

The J gene is TRBJ2-7, the V gene TRBV5-1, with a tentative D call TRBD2 (8 bases). The V and J ends lost 4 bases and 0 bases respectively, with 20 bases between them. CDR3 length: 17 amino acids. CDR1 and CDR2 (germline): SGHRS, YFSETQ. Written as DNA, the CDR3 is TGCGCCAGCAGCGATGGACAGGTGGGGACTAGCTCCTACGAGCAGTACTTC. The encoded protein is CASSDGQVGTSSYEQYF.

The chain has TRBV27 and TRBJ2-7, with a tentative D call TRBD2 (5 bases). V was shortened by 3 bases and J by 3 bases, with 12 bases between the two germline ends. Germline CDR1 and CDR2: MNHEY and SMNVEV (reference sequence). This CDR3 contains 14 residues. In nucleotides, the CDR3 is TGTGCCAGCAGTTTTCGAGAGGGAAACTACGAGCAGTACTTC. Its protein product is CASSFREGNYEQYF.

The genes are TRBV29-1 and TRBJ1-2; D gene ambiguous. This CDR3 is built from 16 residues. CDR1 is SQVTM and CDR2 is ANQGSEA in the germline V gene. Trimming removed 3 bases from V and 5 bases from J, with 22 bases in between. The CDR3 sequence: CSVELWEGALGYGYTF. Written as DNA, the CDR3 is TGCAGCGTTGAGCTGTGGGAGGGAGCCTTGGGGTATGGCTACACCTTC. Complete variable domain (other parts from reference TRBV29-1 and TRBJ1-2): SAVISQKPSRDICQRGTSLTIQCQVDSQVTMMFWYRQQPGQSLTLIATANQGSEATYESGFVIDKFPISRPNLTFSTLTVSNMSPEDSSIYLCSVELWEGALGYGYTFGSGTRLTVV.

This clonotype showed up just a few times. This chain uses TRBV6-2 or TRBV6-3 with TRBJ2-1; 7 positions agree with TRBD1. CDR1 is MNHEY and CDR2 is SVGEGT in the germline V gene. J was trimmed by 8 bases and V by 8 bases; bases with no gene match: 12. The CDR3 totals 14 residues. The chain's CDR3 is CASHPGTVGDEQFF. CDR3 in DNA: TGTGCCAGCCATCCCGGGACAGTGGGCGATGAGCAGTTCTTC.

V gene TRBV6-1 combines with J gene TRBJ2-5; 7 positions match TRBD1. With V trimmed by 0 bases and J by 2 bases, 6 bases remained unmatched. Germline V gene data show CDR1 as MNHNS and CDR2 as SASEGT. The CDR3 totals 16 residues. The CDR3 DNA is TGTGCCAGCAGTGAAGCCCCACAGGGGCCTCAAGAGACCCAGTACTTC. It encodes CASSEAPQGPQETQYF.

This sequence joins TRBV3-1 and TRBJ1-2; unclear D gene. The germline V gene has CDR1 LGHDT and CDR2 YNNKEL (reference sequence). The CDR3 length is 13 residues. Trimming took off 5 bases at V and 6 bases at J, with 13 bases between the two ends. Here the CDR3 reads CASSTLSGDGYTF. The CDR3 bases are TGTGCCAGCAGCACACTTTCAGGAGATGGCTACACCTTC.

The genes are TRBV27 and TRBJ2-3, with D maybe TRBD2 (7 bases). Deletions cut 0 bases from V and 3 bases from J, with 10 bases between. Germline lookup yields CDR1 MNHEY and CDR2 SMNVEV (reference sequence). The CDR3 has 15 residues. CDR3: CASSLSGGPTDTQYF. The CDR3 region has the DNA TGTGCCAGCAGTTTATCCGGGGGGCCGACAGATACGCAGTATTTT.

This clonotype has only a few counts. The gene calls are TRBV5-5 and TRBJ2-1; 14 bases are shared with TRBD2. There are 17 residues in the CDR3. Germline lookup yields CDR1 SGHKS and CDR2 YYEKEE (reference sequence). The V and J ends lost 2 bases and 8 bases, in that order; junction bases with no gene match: 9. The CDR3 DNA is TGTGCCAGCAGCTTTGGGACTAGCGGGGGCCCGAGTGATGAGCAGTTCTTC. It is translated as CASSFGTSGGPSDEQFF.

A few counts support this clonotype. The rearrangement uses TRBV7-9 and TRBJ2-3; 12 positions agree with TRBD2. The CDR3 runs to 17 residues. Unmatched junction bases numbered 12, after V lost 4 bases and J lost 7 bases. The germline V gene encodes CDR1 SEHNR and CDR2 FQNEAQ (reference sequence). In DNA form, the CDR3 reads TGTGCCAGCAGCTCGAAGCGGCTAGCGGGGGGGCCATATACGCAGTATTTT. Amino acid sequence: CASSSKRLAGGPYTQYF.

The rearrangement links TRBV5-1 to TRBJ2-7; possibly TRBD1 or TRBD2 for D (5 bases each). Trimming removed 8 bases from V and 1 base from J, with 16 bases in between. The germline CDR1 and CDR2 sequences are SGHRS and YFSETQ. The CDR3 has 14 amino acids. For the CDR3, the DNA is TGCGCCAGTGCTACGGGGTGGGGGTCCTACGAGCAGTACTTC. Protein: CASATGWGSYEQYF. Looking up the rest from reference TRBV5-1 and TRBJ2-7 gives the full variable domain: KAGVTQTPRYLIKTRGQQVTLSCSPISGHRSVSWYQQTPGQGLQFLFEYFSETQRNKGNFPGRFSGRQFSNSRSEMNVSTLELGDSALYLCASATGWGSYEQYFGPGTRLTVT.

V usage is TRBV7-9 and J usage is TRBJ2-7; possible D gene TRBD2, 6 bases. CDR1 and CDR2 (germline): SEHNR, FQNEAQ (reference sequence). V shed 3 bases and J shed 4 bases, with 16 bases lying between them. CDR3 length equals 15 residues. As DNA, the CDR3 is TGTGCCAGCAGCTTTTCGACTAGAGGCCCATACGAGCAGTACTTC. It is translated as CASSFSTRGPYEQYF.

This clonotype was seen a few times. The CDR3 sequence is CASSTLDRSGVKTQYF. The CDR3 coding sequence is TGTGCCAGCAGCACTCTCGACAGGAGTGGTGTGAAGACCCAGTACTTC. The chain couples TRBV21-1 to TRBJ2-5; TRBD1 was called by the table and not checked on the DNA. TRBV21-1 is a listed pseudogene. The CDR3 runs to 16 residues.

This clonotype has just a few counts. The J gene is TRBJ2-7, the V gene TRBV12-3 or TRBV12-4; possible D gene TRBD2, 6 bases. Deletions cut 4 bases from V and 0 bases from J, with 10 bases between. This CDR3 comprises 14 residues. The CDR3, as DNA: TGTGCCAGCAGTTCCAGGGACTTCTCCTACGAGCAGTACTTC. Translated, it gives CASSSRDFSYEQYF.